This T cell receptor (beta chain) was sequenced in a study of blood T cell repertoires in COVID-19. In the study overall: Acute and convalescent COVID-19 samples came from the United States, Italy and Spain.

Trimming shortened V by 0 bases and J by 0 bases, and 6 bases separated the two germline ends. This CDR3 region has 14 residues. Germline V gives CDR1 SGHRS, CDR2 YFSETQ. Only in-frame clones appear in the TCRdb table, and some are missing; sequencing was by immunoSEQ multiplex PCR. Here the sample spans some 130,000 clones, approximately 74% being singletons. This sequence was found in a woman aged 70-85 years with acute or convalescent COVID-19. The sample taken for sequencing was peripheral blood. This chain uses TRBV5-1 with TRBJ1-1, with a possible D match to TRBD1 (5 bases). The CDR3 nucleotides are TGCGCCAGCAGCTTGGGGGGCTTGAACACTGAAGCTTTCTTT. Translating gives CASSLGGLNTEAFF.